A single sample is the source of the 9 T cell receptor beta chains below, sequenced in a study of blood T cells in healthy people across ages. A J-beta primer mix and a sample-barcoded 5' primer were used in a second PCR of roughly 6 to 11 cycles. TCRdb recomputed calls from the 5' RACE reads with MiXCR, one row per CDR3 protein. The sample lists about 800,000 distinct CDR3 sequences, around 25% occurring once. The same data also contributed to another study, on T cells of mothers and their children.

Sequencing was performed on blood. All receptors derive from a boy under 18 in good health.

CDR3 coding DNA: TGTGCCAGCAGTGAGGACAGGGGACGCACCTTGGTTGGCTATGGCTACACCTTC. This codes for CASSEDRGRTLVGYGYTF. The J gene is TRBJ1-2, the V gene TRBV28; 9 positions agree with TRBD1. The CDR3 extends over 18 amino acids. Per the germline V gene, CDR1 is MDHEN and CDR2 is SYDVKM. V lost 5 bases to trimming and J lost 4 bases; unmatched junction nucleotides: 17.

This clonotype was found a few times. This chain connects TRBV11-2 to TRBJ2-3; perhaps TRBD2 as D (6 bases). V was trimmed by 4 bases and J by 1 base, leaving 21 bases between them. Germline V CDR1 and CDR2: SGHAT, FQNNGV. The CDR3 runs 18 residues. The CDR3 DNA reads TGTGCCAGCAGCTCACTATCCGGGACTCGGATCCGCACAGATACGCAGTATTTT. The encoded protein is CASSSLSGTRIRTDTQYF.

The V and J genes are TRBV7-2 and TRBJ2-5; 12 bases map to TRBD2. Germline-derived CDR1 and CDR2 are SGHTA and FQGNSA. The CDR3 spans 18 residues. V lost 5 bases, J lost 5 bases, and 15 bases stayed unmatched. The chain's CDR3 is CASSPRRLAGDSRETQYF. CDR3 bases: TGTGCCAGCAGCCCTCGCCGACTAGCGGGAGACTCCCGGGAGACCCAGTACTTC. Supplemented by reference TRBV7-2 and TRBJ2-5, the full variable domain reads GAGVSQSPSNKVTEKGKDVELRCDPISGHTALYWYRQSLGQGLEFLIYFQGNSAPDKSGLPSDRFSAERTGGSVSTLTIQRTQQEDSAVYLCASSPRRLAGDSRETQYFGPGTRLLVL.

This clonotype occurred a few times. The conserved closing phenylalanine or tryptophan is absent in this CDR3, likely reflecting a read error. V and J are TRBV2 and TRBJ2-2, with 7 bases that match TRBD1. Germline V gives CDR1 SNHLY, CDR2 FYNNEI. The V and J ends lost 6 bases and 7 bases, in that order; junction bases with no gene match: 5. The CDR3 contains 13 residues. The CDR3 DNA sequence: TGTGCCAGCAGACCCAGGGGGTACGGGGAGCTGTTTCTT. Protein sequence: CASRPRGYGELFL.

This clonotype was recorded a few times. CDR3 nucleotide sequence: TGTGCCAGCAGTGACTCGGGACAGGCGGATGAAAAACTGTTTTTT. Residues: CASSDSGQADEKLFF. This chain links TRBV25-1 with TRBJ1-4, with 8 nucleotides matching TRBD1. Per the germline V gene, CDR1 is MGHDK and CDR2 is SYGVNS. This CDR3 has 15 amino acids. Trimming took 3 bases from V and 6 from J; bases not matched to a gene: 6.

This clonotype was seen a few times. This chain joins TRBV20-1 and TRBJ2-5; TRBD2 matches 7 bases. The CDR3 consists of 12 residues. V dropped 7 bases and J dropped 14; count of bases not matched to a gene: 16. Germline CDR1 and CDR2: DFQATT and SNEGSKA (reference sequence). CDR3: CSVQRGSYEQYF. CDR3 bases: TGCAGTGTCCAGCGGGGTTCCTACGAGCAATACTTC.

This chain joins TRBV5-1 and TRBJ2-3, with TRBD2 identical over 9 bases. The CDR3 sequence is 17 residues long. V shed 4 bases and J 6 bases; nucleotides not matched to a gene: 15. Germline CDR1 SGHRS, CDR2 YFSETQ. The CDR3 loop reads CASSAEASGALMDTQYF. Written as DNA, the CDR3 is TGCGCCAGCAGCGCGGAGGCTAGCGGGGCCCTGATGGATACGCAGTATTTT.

This clonotype was counted at least ten times. J is TRBJ2-3 and V is TRBV7-8, with a possible D match to TRBD2 (6 bases). This CDR3 has 14 residues. The V gene lost 3 bases and the J gene lost 3 bases, with 10 bases spanning the gap. The germline V gene encodes CDR1 SGHVS and CDR2 FQNEAQ. CDR3 bases: TGTGCCAGCAGCTTTAGCGGTGAGACAGATACGCAGTATTTT. This encodes CASSFSGETDTQYF.

This chain links TRBV15 with TRBJ2-5; 12 nucleotides align to TRBD2. The J call is doubtful: the DNA matches TRBJ2-1 better. Germline V lookup: CDR1 LNHNV, CDR2 YYDKDF (reference sequence). The CDR3 totals 18 residues. The CDR3 reads CATSRDFLAGGLLNEQFF. CDR3 in DNA: TGTGCCACCAGCAGAGATTTCCTAGCGGGGGGGCTATTGAATGAGCAGTTCTTC.